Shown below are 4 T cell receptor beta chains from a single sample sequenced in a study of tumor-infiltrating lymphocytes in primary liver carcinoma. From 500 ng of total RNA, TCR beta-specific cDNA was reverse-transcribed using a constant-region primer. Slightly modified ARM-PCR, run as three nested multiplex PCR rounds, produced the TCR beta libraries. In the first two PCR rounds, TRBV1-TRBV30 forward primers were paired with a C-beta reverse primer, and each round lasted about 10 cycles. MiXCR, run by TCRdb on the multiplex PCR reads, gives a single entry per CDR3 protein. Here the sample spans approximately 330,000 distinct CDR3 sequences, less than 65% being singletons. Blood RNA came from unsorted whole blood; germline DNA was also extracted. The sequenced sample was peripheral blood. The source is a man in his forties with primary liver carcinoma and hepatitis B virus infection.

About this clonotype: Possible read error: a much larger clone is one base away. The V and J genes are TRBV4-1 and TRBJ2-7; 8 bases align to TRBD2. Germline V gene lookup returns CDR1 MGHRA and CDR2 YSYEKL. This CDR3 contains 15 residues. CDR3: CAISQAGTRPSEQYF. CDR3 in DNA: TGCGCCATCAGCCAAGCTGGGACTAGGCCTTCCGAGCAGTACTTC.

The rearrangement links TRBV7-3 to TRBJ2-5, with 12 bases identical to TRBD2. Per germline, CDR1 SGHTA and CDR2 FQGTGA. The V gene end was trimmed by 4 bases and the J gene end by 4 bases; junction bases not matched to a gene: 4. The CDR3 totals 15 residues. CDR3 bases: TGTGCCAGCAGCTCGTCTAGCGGGAGGGGAGAGACCCAGTACTTC. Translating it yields CASSSSSGRGETQYF.

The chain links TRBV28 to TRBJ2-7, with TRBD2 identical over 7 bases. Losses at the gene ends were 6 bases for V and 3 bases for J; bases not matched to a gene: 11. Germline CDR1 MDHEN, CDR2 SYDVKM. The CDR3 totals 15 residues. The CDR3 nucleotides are TGTGCCAGCAGGGATACTAGCGACCAAAACTACGAGCAGTACTTC. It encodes CASRDTSDQNYEQYF.

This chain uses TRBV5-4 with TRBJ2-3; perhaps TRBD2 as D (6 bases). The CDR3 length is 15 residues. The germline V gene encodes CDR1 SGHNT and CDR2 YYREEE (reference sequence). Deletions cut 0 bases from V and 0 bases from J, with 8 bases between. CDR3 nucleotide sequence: TGTGCCAGCAGCTTGGGGGGGGACAGCACAGATACGCAGTATTTT. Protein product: CASSLGGDSTDTQYF.